This T cell receptor (beta chain) is from a study of CD8+CD57+ T cells in acquired aplastic anemia. The TCR beta profiling, which covered VDJ combination and CDR3 sequence, was carried out using genomic DNA as the template. TCRdb called the reads again in MiXCR, with one record for every CDR3 protein. The table lists about 290,000 distinct CDR3 sequences, about 50% of them singletons. Study results and limitations: Researchers reported that CD8+ Simpson's diversity was not significantly different in patients versus controls. Both patients and controls carried the same twenty-nine CD8+ CDR3 sequences.

CDR1 is SEHNR, CDR2 FQNEAQ, per germline (reference sequence). V was pared by 1 base and J by 6 bases, with 7 bases between. There are 13 residues in the CDR3. The patients chosen for sequencing had shown expansion of CD8+CD57+ cells (detected by flow cytometry). Severe acquired aplastic anemia was present in all patients. Sampling of blood occurred while the patients had still received no therapy. This clonotype was counted between two and nine times. Its antigen remains unidentified. Sequences were obtained from sorted CD4+, CD8+, or CD8+CD57+ T cells (not recorded which) from PBMCs. This chain connects TRBV7-9 to TRBJ2-1; the D is unclear. This receptor was taken from a human donor with aplastic anemia. As DNA, the CDR3 is TGTGCCAGCAGCTTAGAACTGGGCAATGAGCAGTTCTTC. Its translation: CASSLELGNEQFF. The entire variable domain, with the rest obtained from reference TRBV7-9 and TRBJ2-1, is as follows: DTGVSQNPRHKITKRGQNVTFRCDPISEHNRLYWYRQTLGQGPEFLTYFQNEAQLEKSRLLSDRFSAERPKGSFSTLEIQRTEQGDSAMYLCASSLELGNEQFFGPGTRLTVL.